Described below is a single T cell receptor beta chain sequence and its context. This clone showed up just a few times. Its target antigen remains unknown. It has no much larger one-base neighbor in the sample; base qualities were not kept. After removal of 3 bases from V and 2 bases from J, the junction retains 1 base not matched to a gene. CDR1 LGHNA and CDR2 YNFKEQ are derived from the germline V gene. The CDR3 runs 14 amino acids, cysteine and phenylalanine included. Only the CDR3 DNA stays, 42 bases, in frame from base 1. This sample was included in a study of beta chain features in type 1 diabetes listed by TCRdb under 2018. In terms of the full investigation: Mean age, gender distribution, total cell number and subset yield did not differ between patients and healthy donors. Across all samples, around 99 million sorted cells were examined, and cell number per subset correlated strongly with RNA yield. Regulatory and stem cell-like memory subsets were obtained from only 8 patients and roughly 8 healthy donors, while naive and central memory subsets were obtained from all 30 or so donors. In the study, recently diagnosed type 1 diabetes patients and matched healthy donors were compared on the TCRB repertoires of their sorted circulating CD4+ T cell subsets.

On the study overall, not on this receptor specifically: Because cDNA was sequenced instead of genomic DNA, activated cells with high expression could be over-represented, although the groups did not differ in activation or CD3 levels. Shorter templates might have been favored by PCR, but patient and control samples were amplified and corrected together, so both groups would have been affected equally by any skew. At VDJ recombination sites, patients with type 1 diabetes made fewer insertions and deleted more nucleotides, a pattern implying thymic rearrangement abnormalities. HLA sub-analyses involved small numbers of individuals, so any influence of HLA type on TCRB rearrangement remained unresolved. Naive, central memory and regulatory TCRB repertoires appeared more similar among patients than among healthy donors. Type 1 diabetes patients showed a moderate but significant shortening of TCRB CDR3 length in all four CD4+ subsets.

The High Capacity cDNA Reverse Transcription Kit was used to reverse transcribe all of the isolated RNA, meaning that expressed TCRB transcripts were what got sequenced. Naive, central memory and regulatory T cell samples underwent deep immunoSEQ sequencing, averaging approximately 3.3 million total reads per sample. After sorted cells were lysed in RLT buffer, RNA was extracted with DNase-treated RNeasy Micro or Mini kits, with the choice depending on cell number. To prevent cross-contamination, every cell subset was processed on its own, while patient and healthy donor samples were processed together. Using the immunoSEQ multiplex PCR, TCRB sequences were amplified from cDNA into 87-bp fragments spanning the CDR3 region. The amplicons were sequenced using the Illumina HiSeq platform. The original methods were these. PCR bias was corrected computationally using synthetic template baselines, and reads within Hamming distance 2 were collapsed, with unmergeable singletons discarded. By aligning reads against IMGT, V, D and J genes, CDR3 length, and insertions or deletions at six rearrangement sites were assigned. Within each subset, clonotype counts were normalized to sorted cell number, and only after that were true diversity and Gini coefficients computed with the tcR R package. The overlap coefficient, calculated on TCRB nucleotide sequences, was used to quantify repertoire sharing. Out-of-frame TCRB sequences from naive cells were analyzed to stand in for the pre-selection repertoire. In its TCRdb copy, this immuneACCESS table keeps in-frame sequences only and misses some clones. Where compared with another copy, unresolved V genes explain less than half of these, and the others have no known cause. Clonal size and the V and J genes are those of that table, whereas D and trimming came from the DNA. Present in this sample are about 270,000 clones, 13% to 15% of which were seen just once. The ten most abundant clones make up about 0.017% of the sample.

Each donor gave one peripheral blood draw, approximately 120 mL on average, collected into heparinised tubes. Naive, central memory, regulatory and stem cell-like memory CD4+ T cells were sorted on a BD FACSAria II using a panel including CD45RO, CCR7, CD25, CD127, CD95 and CD27. A purity above 98% was achieved for all sorted populations. PBMCs were isolated immediately by Lymphoprep density gradient centrifugation and stained directly without culture. So that batch effects would be minimized, each experiment stained and sorted samples in pairs, pairing one healthy donor with one patient. The rearranged segments are TRBV4-2 and TRBJ1-5; 7 middle bases align to TRBD1. The sequencing input was naive CD4+ T cells from blood. The meaning of the sample's cell subset or site label: true naive CD4+ T cells. This receptor was identified in a young man with type 1 diabetes. The base sequence is TGTGCCAGCAGCCATACAGGGGGCAATCAGCCCCAGCATTTT. This sequence encodes CASSHTGGNQPQHF.